This T cell receptor beta chain derives from a study of Graves' ophthalmopathy and Graves' hyperthyroidism. On the study more broadly: Peripheral blood collection took place at initial diagnosis, before any treatment.

General study points: Most expanded clonotypes from thyroid (those above 0.001 frequency) were also found in blood. An 81.08% specificity and around 90% sensitivity were achieved by a 13-signature model that separated ophthalmopathy from stable hyperthyroidism.

This clonotype came up a few times. Its antigen is still unknown. Amplification of TCR beta CDR3 regions used RNA transcripts. The first round was an RT-PCR with HTBI primers, and the second round was a multiplex PCR. TCRdb reprocessed the multiplex PCR reads with MiXCR, giving one entry per CDR3 protein. The table records over 500,000 distinct CDR3 sequences, about 24% of them present only once. The V end was cut by 2 bases, the J end by 6 bases, with 17 bases between. CDR1 DFQATT and CDR2 SNEGSKA come from the germline V gene (reference sequence). CDR3 size: 14 residues. Sequencing was carried out using peripheral blood. This chain links TRBV20-1 with TRBJ2-7; unclear D gene. The receptor was isolated from a woman aged 18-29 years with stable Graves' hyperthyroidism. Some clones in this sample may be carry-over from other donors' samples. The CDR3 nucleotides are TGCAGTGCTAGACCCACCTGGTTGGGCGGCGAGCAGTACTTC. This encodes CSARPTWLGGEQYF.